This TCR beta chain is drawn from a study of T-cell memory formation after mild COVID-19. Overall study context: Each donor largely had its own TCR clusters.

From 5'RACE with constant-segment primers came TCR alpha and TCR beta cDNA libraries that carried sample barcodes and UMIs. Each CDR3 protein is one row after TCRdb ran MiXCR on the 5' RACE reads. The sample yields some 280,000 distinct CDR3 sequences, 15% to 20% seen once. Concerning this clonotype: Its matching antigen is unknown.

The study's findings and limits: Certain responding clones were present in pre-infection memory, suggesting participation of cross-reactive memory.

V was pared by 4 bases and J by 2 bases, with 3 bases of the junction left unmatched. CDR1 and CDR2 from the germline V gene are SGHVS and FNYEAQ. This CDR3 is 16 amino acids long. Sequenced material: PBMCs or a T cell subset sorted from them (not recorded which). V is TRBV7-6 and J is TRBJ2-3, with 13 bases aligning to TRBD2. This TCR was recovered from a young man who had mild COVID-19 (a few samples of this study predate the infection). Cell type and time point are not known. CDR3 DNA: TGTGCCAGCAGCTCAGGACTAGCGGGGGCCACAGATACGCAGTATTTT. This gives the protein CASSSGLAGATDTQYF.